Below, 17 T cell receptor beta chains from the same sample are listed, as sequenced in a study of cytomegalovirus exposure and HLA in healthy donors. Primers included in the PCR were 60 Vbeta and 13 Jbeta primers. TCRdb's copy holds only in-frame clones and misses some; the assay was immunoSEQ multiplex PCR. The sample contains about 140,000 clones, 60% to 80% of which appear only once. The sequencing input was PBMCs. The receptors originated from a male donor in good health and CMV-seronegative.

This chain connects TRBV4-3 to TRBJ2-7, with 9 bases lining up with TRBD2. CDR1 is LGHNA and CDR2 is YSLEER in the germline V gene. This CDR3 has 15 amino acids. The trim removed 0 bases at V and 4 bases at J, leaving 4 bases unmatched. The CDR3 region has the DNA TGCGCCAGCAGCCAAGAGTCTAGCGGGGTTTACGAGCAGTACTTC. Translation gives CASSQESSGVYEQYF.

V gene TRBV5-1 combines with J gene TRBJ1-2, with 10 bases fitting TRBD1. Germline CDR1 is SGHRS and CDR2 is YFSETQ. This CDR3 is 15 amino acids long. J gave up 8 bases and V 4 bases, and 11 bases lay outside the gene matches. The CDR3 spells CASSPGQGRPLGYTF. The DNA of the CDR3 is TGCGCCAGCAGCCCGGGACAGGGGCGGCCCTTGGGCTACACCTTC.

The J gene is TRBJ1-1, the V gene TRBV20-1; D not certain. V was clipped by 5 bases and J by 4 bases, with 8 bases between them. Per germline, CDR1 DFQATT and CDR2 SNEGSKA (reference sequence). The CDR3 has 11 residues. CDR3 residues: CSAAAGTEAFF. The CDR3 nucleotides are TGCAGTGCTGCGGCGGGCACTGAAGCTTTCTTT.

The chain links TRBV9 to TRBJ2-7, with 12 bases that match TRBD1. Looked up from germline, CDR1 is SGDLS and CDR2 is YYNGEE. The CDR3 is made up of 15 amino acids. V shed 4 bases, J shed 4 bases, and the junction held 6 bases outside the gene matches. CDR3 sequence reads: CASSSGTGGAYEQYF. In nucleotides, the CDR3 is TGTGCCAGCAGCTCTGGGACAGGGGGCGCGTACGAGCAGTACTTC.

The chain has TRBV29-1 and TRBJ2-6; 8 nucleotides align to TRBD1. The CDR3 covers 16 residues. The V gene's germline CDR1 is SQVTM and CDR2 ANQGSEA. J lost 3 bases, V lost 6 bases, and 10 bases had no gene match. CDR3: CSVGIRGRSGANVLTF. The CDR3 DNA sequence: TGCAGCGTGGGGATCAGGGGGCGAAGTGGGGCCAACGTCCTGACTTTC. The full variable domain, with the rest looked up from reference TRBV29-1 and TRBJ2-6, is SAVISQKPSRDICQRGTSLTIQCQVDSQVTMMFWYRQQPGQSLTLIATANQGSEATYESGFVIDKFPISRPNLTFSTLTVSNMSPEDSSIYLCSVGIRGRSGANVLTFGAGSRLTVL.

This clone has just one count. An end of the junction does not agree with germline; a read error may underlie this. The chain uses TRBV5-6 and TRBJ2-2, with 9 bases matching TRBD1. This CDR3 is built from 17 residues. Per the germline V gene, CDR1 is SGHDT and CDR2 is YYEEEE. The CDR3 nucleotides read TGTGCCAGCAGCGTACCTTCGGGACAGGGCTTTTCCGGGGGGCTGTTTTTT. Amino acids: CASSVPSGQGFSGGLFF.

The rearrangement links TRBV27 to TRBJ1-2; D is ambiguous. Deletions cut 2 bases from V and 0 bases from J, with 10 bases between. The V gene's germline CDR1 is MNHEY and CDR2 SMNVEV (reference sequence). The CDR3 spans 15 residues. CDR3 DNA sequence: TGTGCCAGCAGTTTAGTTCCGGGAGCTAACTATGGCTACACCTTC. Amino acids: CASSLVPGANYGYTF.

The rearrangement uses TRBV27 and TRBJ1-6; D perhaps matches TRBD1 (5 bases). The CDR3 covers 13 residues. V dropped 6 bases and J dropped 5 bases, with 8 bases sitting between them. The germline CDR1 and CDR2 sequences are MNHEY and SMNVEV (reference sequence). CDR3 nucleotide sequence: TGTGCCAGCAGAACAGGAGATAATTCACCCCTCCACTTT. Its protein is CASRTGDNSPLHF.

The gene calls are TRBV9 and TRBJ1-1; the D gene is possibly TRBD1 (6 bases). The CDR3 consists of 18 residues. The V end was cut by 0 bases, the J end by 1 base, with 19 bases between. The germline V gene has CDR1 SGDLS and CDR2 YYNGEE. DNA for the CDR3: TGTGCCAGCAGCGTAGGGATCCCCCTGACAGGAGGGAACACTGAAGCTTTCTTT. It yields the protein CASSVGIPLTGGNTEAFF. The complete variable domain, with remaining parts taken from reference TRBV9 and TRBJ1-1, reads DSGVTQTPKHLITATGQRVTLRCSPRSGDLSVYWYQQSLDQGLQFLIQYYNGEERAKGNILERFSAQQFPDLHSELNLSSLELGDSALYFCASSVGIPLTGGNTEAFFGQGTRLTVV.

The chain recombines TRBV7-3 with TRBJ2-5; no firm D call. V was shortened by 5 bases and J by 2 bases, with 21 bases between the two germline ends. The CDR3 is made up of 17 amino acids. In germline, CDR1 is SGHTA, CDR2 FQGTGA. The CDR3 protein is CASSLTTPHPRQETQYF. Here the CDR3 DNA reads TGTGCCAGCAGCCTGACGACTCCTCACCCGAGACAAGAGACCCAGTACTTC. The full variable domain, with the rest looked up from reference TRBV7-3 and TRBJ2-5, is GAGVSQTPSNKVTEKGKYVELRCDPISGHTALYWYRQSLGQGPEFLIYFQGTGAADDSGLPNDRFFAVRPEGSVSTLKIQRTERGDSAVYLCASSLTTPHPRQETQYFGPGTRLLVL.

This rearrangement joins TRBV7-8 to TRBJ1-2, with a weak D call TRBD1 (5 bases). Trimming stripped 4 bases from V and 2 bases from J, with 11 bases between. CDR1 is SGHVS, CDR2 FQNEAQ, per germline. The CDR3 extends over 14 amino acids. This CDR3 is CASSWDSQNYGYTF. DNA for the CDR3: TGTGCCAGCAGCTGGGACTCCCAGAACTATGGCTACACCTTC.

This clone has a handful of counts. J is TRBJ1-1 and V is TRBV30; D is unresolved. V was cut by 2 bases and J by 5 bases, with 12 bases left in between. CDR1 GTSNPN and CDR2 SVGIG come from the germline V gene (reference sequence). This CDR3 has 13 residues. DNA for the CDR3: TGTGCCTGGAGTATAGGGAGGCATACTGAAGCTTTCTTT. Its translation: CAWSIGRHTEAFF.

The chain employs TRBV5-1 and TRBJ2-2; 8 bases line up with TRBD1. J lost 1 base, V lost 3 bases, and 2 bases had no gene match. Germline V gives CDR1 SGHRS, CDR2 YFSETQ. The CDR3 runs 15 residues. CDR3 sequence (DNA): TGCGCCAGCAGCTGGGGACAGGAGAACACCGGGGAGCTGTTTTTT. Translating it yields CASSWGQENTGELFF.

This chain uses TRBV6-5 with TRBJ2-1; 10 positions match TRBD2. Trimming took 6 bases from V and 8 from J; bases not matched to a gene: 4. This CDR3 has 13 amino acids. From germline, CDR1 is MNHEY and CDR2 SVGAGI. For the CDR3, the DNA is TGTGCCAGCAGGTGGGGACTAGCGCATGAGCAGTTCTTC. This gives the protein CASRWGLAHEQFF.

The gene calls are TRBV13 and TRBJ1-2, with 8 bases matching TRBD1. V was clipped by 5 bases and J by 10 bases; unmatched bases: 15. Germline CDR1 PRHDT, CDR2 FYEKMQ (reference sequence). The CDR3 sequence is 15 residues long. The CDR3 DNA sequence: TGTGCCAGCAGCCGGAGGGACTGGCAGGGGGCAATCTACACCTTC. This codes for CASSRRDWQGAIYTF.

V usage is TRBV6-5 and J usage is TRBJ2-1, with 10 bases fitting TRBD2. The CDR3 totals 15 residues. V gave up 4 bases and J gave up 9 bases; unmatched junction bases: 9. CDR1 is MNHEY, CDR2 SVGAGI, per germline. The CDR3 coding sequence is TGTGCCAGCAGTTTCGGAAGCGGGGGGGACGTTGAGCAGTTCTTC. Translated: CASSFGSGGDVEQFF.

This sequence joins TRBV18 and TRBJ1-5, with TRBD1 matching 7 bases. The junction had 3 bases not matched to a gene; V was cut back by 3 bases and J by 4 bases. The CDR3 has 14 amino acids. In germline, CDR1 is KGHSH, CDR2 LQKENI. CDR3 protein: CASSPQQGNQPQHF. The DNA for the CDR3 is TGTGCCAGCTCACCTCAACAGGGGAATCAGCCCCAGCATTTT.